These T cell receptor beta chains were read from a single sample in a study of blood T cell repertoires in COVID-19. Profiled with immunoSEQ multiplex PCR; TCRdb holds only in-frame clones, not every one. The sample lists 200,000 to 300,000 clones; roughly 80% were seen once. Sequenced input: peripheral blood. These receptors all stem from a woman older than 75 with acute or convalescent COVID-19. CDR3s include the opening cysteine and the closing phenylalanine or tryptophan. Each record gives: D gene, J gene, V gene, clone size, CDR3 DNA, CDR3 protein. The D gene is left open where the match is weak. Only part of the rows carry a size: once, few, many, or a class if the clone is expanded.

d_gene: -
j_gene: TRBJ1-6
v_gene: TRBV5-1
abundance: -
CDR3nt: TGCGCCAGCAGCTTAGAGTACTATAATTCACCCCTCCACTTT
CDR3aa: CASSLEYYNSPLHF

d_gene: TRBD1
j_gene: TRBJ2-7
v_gene: TRBV6-9
abundance: -
CDR3nt: TGTGCCAGCAGTTGCCTGGACAGGGGGCACGAGCAGTACTTC
CDR3aa: CASSCLDRGHEQYF

d_gene: TRBD1
j_gene: TRBJ1-2
v_gene: TRBV19
abundance: once
CDR3nt: TGTGCCAGTAGTATAGATCTCGGGACAGGCTATGGCTACACCTTC
CDR3aa: CASSIDLGTGYGYTF

d_gene: TRBD1
j_gene: TRBJ1-1
v_gene: TRBV11-3
abundance: -
CDR3nt: TGTGCCAGCAGATCCCGAAATTCACCGGGACAGGGCCCTAGCTACACTGAAGCTTTCTTT
CDR3aa: CASRSRNSPGQGPSYTEAFF

d_gene: TRBD1
j_gene: TRBJ1-2
v_gene: TRBV6-5
abundance: few
CDR3nt: TGTGCCAGCAGTTACTCGACAGGGAATAACTATGGCTACACCTTC
CDR3aa: CASSYSTGNNYGYTF

d_gene: TRBD1
j_gene: TRBJ1-6
v_gene: TRBV19
abundance: -
CDR3nt: TGTGCCAGTAGTATCACAGGGGTCCAAGGCTCACCCCTCCACTTT
CDR3aa: CASSITGVQGSPLHF

d_gene: TRBD2
j_gene: TRBJ2-5
v_gene: TRBV5-4
abundance: -
CDR3nt: TGTGCCAGCAGCTTGGCCGTGGCGGGGGGCGAAGAGACCCAGTACTTC
CDR3aa: CASSLAVAGGEETQYF

d_gene: TRBD1
j_gene: TRBJ1-6
v_gene: TRBV11-2
abundance: -
CDR3nt: TGTGCCAGCAGCTTCGACAGGGTGGGTAATTCACCCCTCCACTTT
CDR3aa: CASSFDRVGNSPLHF

d_gene: -
j_gene: TRBJ2-1
v_gene: TRBV10-3
abundance: -
CDR3nt: TGTGCCATCAGCCCTTTCGGGGAGCGGCAGGACAATGAGCAGTTCTTC
CDR3aa: CAISPFGERQDNEQFF

d_gene: -
j_gene: TRBJ1-1
v_gene: TRBV9
abundance: -
CDR3nt: TGTGCCAGCAGCGAGGGGGGGATAGGAGGAGCTTTCTTT
CDR3aa: CASSEGGIGGAFF

d_gene: TRBD1
j_gene: TRBJ1-2
v_gene: TRBV4-2
abundance: -
CDR3nt: TGTGCCAGCAGCCAAGAAGGGACAGGGTACTATGGCTACACCTTC
CDR3aa: CASSQEGTGYYGYTF

d_gene: TRBD1
j_gene: TRBJ2-7
v_gene: TRBV5-6
abundance: few
CDR3nt: TGTGCCAGCAGCCCAGACAGGGGCTACGAGCAGTACTTC
CDR3aa: CASSPDRGYEQYF

d_gene: -
j_gene: TRBJ2-3
v_gene: TRBV5-1
abundance: -
CDR3nt: TGCGCCAGCAGCTTGGAGACAGCGCCCCCAGATACGCAGTATTTT
CDR3aa: CASSLETAPPDTQYF

d_gene: -
j_gene: TRBJ2-3
v_gene: TRBV5-1
abundance: -
CDR3nt: TGCGCCAGCAGCGCGGACAGTTCTAGCACAGATACGCAGTATTTT
CDR3aa: CASSADSSSTDTQYF

d_gene: -
j_gene: TRBJ1-1
v_gene: TRBV18
abundance: -
CDR3nt: TGTGCCAGCTCACCACCGGAGGGTTTGGTGAACACTGAAGCTTTCTTT
CDR3aa: CASSPPEGLVNTEAFF

d_gene: -
j_gene: TRBJ2-2
v_gene: TRBV15
abundance: -
CDR3nt: TGTGCCACCAGCAGAGCCCGCCCCCCCTCGGACAGCTACACCGGGGAGCTGTTTTTT
CDR3aa: CATSRARPPSDSYTGELFF

d_gene: -
j_gene: TRBJ1-5
v_gene: TRBV5-8
abundance: -
CDR3nt: TGTGCCAGCAGCTTTCGTCCCCGAGGGACTTTTCATCAGCCCCAGCATTTT
CDR3aa: CASSFRPRGTFHQPQHF

d_gene: -
j_gene: TRBJ2-3
v_gene: TRBV7-2
abundance: few
CDR3nt: TGTGCCAGCAGCCCTCGACAGGGAGGAGATACGCAGTATTTT
CDR3aa: CASSPRQGGDTQYF

d_gene: -
j_gene: TRBJ2-7
v_gene: TRBV7-9
abundance: -
CDR3nt: TGTGCCAGCAGCTCGGACCTGGCGGGCGAGCAGTACTTC
CDR3aa: CASSSDLAGEQYF

d_gene: -
j_gene: TRBJ2-3
v_gene: TRBV7-9
abundance: -
CDR3nt: TGTGCCAGCAGCTCCCCTACTAGCAGTTTCACAGATACGCAGTATTTT
CDR3aa: CASSSPTSSFTDTQYF

d_gene: TRBD1
j_gene: TRBJ1-5
v_gene: TRBV2
abundance: -
CDR3nt: TGTGCCAGCACGCGGGACAGGGATCAGCCCCAGCATTTT
CDR3aa: CASTRDRDQPQHF

d_gene: TRBD1
j_gene: TRBJ1-6
v_gene: TRBV6-5
abundance: -
CDR3nt: TGTGCCAGCGCCCCGGGACAGGGCTATTCACCCCTCCACTTT
CDR3aa: CASAPGQGYSPLHF

d_gene: -
j_gene: TRBJ1-1
v_gene: TRBV2
abundance: -
CDR3nt: TGTGCCAGCAATAGGAGGGGACGGACTGAAGCTTTCTTT
CDR3aa: CASNRRGRTEAFF

d_gene: TRBD2
j_gene: TRBJ2-5
v_gene: TRBV5-1
abundance: -
CDR3nt: TGCGCCAGCAGCTTCGCGGGAGGAGAGACCCAGTACTTC
CDR3aa: CASSFAGGETQYF

d_gene: -
j_gene: TRBJ2-2
v_gene: TRBV6-5
abundance: -
CDR3nt: TGTGCCAGCAGGGGGGGACTTACCGGGGAGCTGTTTTTT
CDR3aa: CASRGGLTGELFF

d_gene: TRBD2
j_gene: TRBJ2-1
v_gene: TRBV28
abundance: few
CDR3nt: TGTGCCAGCAGGGATACCGGGAGGGCCACTTCCCACAATGAGCAGTTCTTC
CDR3aa: CASRDTGRATSHNEQFF

d_gene: TRBD1
j_gene: TRBJ2-7
v_gene: TRBV25-1
abundance: few
CDR3nt: TGTGCCACAGAGGACAGGGTCGGCGAGCAGTACTTC
CDR3aa: CATEDRVGEQYF

d_gene: TRBD1
j_gene: TRBJ1-1
v_gene: TRBV7-9
abundance: many
CDR3nt: TGTGCCAGCAGCTCCTATCGCTTGGGACAGGCGGCTTTCTTT
CDR3aa: CASSSYRLGQAAFF

d_gene: TRBD1
j_gene: TRBJ1-2
v_gene: TRBV7-9
abundance: -
CDR3nt: TGTGCCAGCAGCCCAGGACAGGCCTCGACGTATGGCTACACCTTC
CDR3aa: CASSPGQASTYGYTF

d_gene: -
j_gene: TRBJ1-6
v_gene: TRBV5-1
abundance: -
CDR3nt: TGCGCCAGCAGCTTGGGGCAGGGGTTTTCACCCCTCCACTTT
CDR3aa: CASSLGQGFSPLHF

d_gene: TRBD1
j_gene: TRBJ1-4
v_gene: TRBV5-1
abundance: -
CDR3nt: TGCGCCAGCAGCTTGTACGGACAGGGAGAAACAACTAATGAAAAACTGTTTTTT
CDR3aa: CASSLYGQGETTNEKLFF

d_gene: -
j_gene: TRBJ1-2
v_gene: TRBV30
abundance: -
CDR3nt: TGTGCCTGGAGTGTGGGAGGGTCGGCTGATCGCCCGCTCTACACCTTC
CDR3aa: CAWSVGGSADRPLYTF

d_gene: -
j_gene: TRBJ2-3
v_gene: TRBV2
abundance: -
CDR3nt: TGTGCCAGCAGGGCCGGGACACTAACGCAGTATTTT
CDR3aa: CASRAGTLTQYF

d_gene: TRBD2
j_gene: TRBJ2-3
v_gene: TRBV28
abundance: -
CDR3nt: TGTGCCAGCAGGACAATCCTACTAGCGGGGCCAGATACGCAGTATTTT
CDR3aa: CASRTILLAGPDTQYF

d_gene: TRBD1
j_gene: TRBJ1-2
v_gene: TRBV25-1
abundance: -
CDR3nt: TGTGCCAGCAGTGGACCAGGGACAGCCTATGGCTACACCTTC
CDR3aa: CASSGPGTAYGYTF

d_gene: -
j_gene: TRBJ2-1
v_gene: TRBV5-1
abundance: -
CDR3nt: TGCGCCAGCAGCCCCGCCGGTGTGAGTATTGATGAGCAGTTCTTC
CDR3aa: CASSPAGVSIDEQFF

d_gene: -
j_gene: TRBJ2-1
v_gene: TRBV5-1
abundance: -
CDR3nt: TGCGCCAGCAGCTTGGCACAGTATCAAAATGAGCAGTTCTTC
CDR3aa: CASSLAQYQNEQFF

d_gene: TRBD1
j_gene: TRBJ2-6
v_gene: TRBV19
abundance: -
CDR3nt: TGTGCCAGTAGTACTGCCCCGGGACAGGGGTCGTTTGGGGCCAACGTCCTGACTTTC
CDR3aa: CASSTAPGQGSFGANVLTF

d_gene: -
j_gene: TRBJ1-2
v_gene: TRBV12-3/TRBV12-4
abundance: -
CDR3nt: TGTGCCAGCAGTTTGGGCAGGCTCAATGGCTACACCTTC
CDR3aa: CASSLGRLNGYTF

d_gene: TRBD1
j_gene: TRBJ1-1
v_gene: TRBV28
abundance: -
CDR3nt: TGTGCCAGCAGACGACAGGGGTGGGGCACTGAAGCTTTCTTT
CDR3aa: CASRRQGWGTEAFF

d_gene: TRBD2
j_gene: TRBJ2-5
v_gene: TRBV10-3
abundance: once
CDR3nt: TGTGCCATCAGTGAGTCGAACGGGGGGGAGACCCAGTACTTC
CDR3aa: CAISESNGGETQYF

d_gene: TRBD2
j_gene: TRBJ2-7
v_gene: TRBV7-2
abundance: -
CDR3nt: TGTGCCAGCAGCTTCGTAGCGGGGACCTACGAGCAGTACTTC
CDR3aa: CASSFVAGTYEQYF

d_gene: -
j_gene: TRBJ1-4
v_gene: TRBV9
abundance: -
CDR3nt: TGTGCCAGCAGCGTCGGGTTAGGTGAAAAACTGTTTTTT
CDR3aa: CASSVGLGEKLFF

d_gene: -
j_gene: TRBJ2-7
v_gene: TRBV7-7
abundance: -
CDR3nt: TGTGCCAGCAGCTTTCAAGGGTTGGGGGGATGGAACTACGAGCAGTACTTC
CDR3aa: CASSFQGLGGWNYEQYF

d_gene: TRBD1
j_gene: TRBJ2-1
v_gene: TRBV5-1
abundance: few
CDR3nt: TGCGCCAGCAGCTTGGAGGGACAGGGGGCCTACAATGAGCAGTTCTTC
CDR3aa: CASSLEGQGAYNEQFF